Presented here are 24 T cell receptor beta chains from one specimen sequenced in a study of blood T cell repertoires in COVID-19. Using immunoSEQ multiplex PCR, the repertoire was profiled, and TCRdb retains in-frame clones only, with some absent. The sample records approximately 530,000 clones, about 89% being singletons. What was sequenced was peripheral blood. These receptors all come from a woman aged 45-60 years with COVID-19, enrolled during active disease.

J is TRBJ1-4 and V is TRBV28; D ambiguous. V was pared by 6 bases and J by 0 bases, with 14 bases between. CDR1 and CDR2 (germline): MDHEN, SYDVKM. The CDR3 runs 16 residues. CDR3 protein: CASRRPFGATNEKLFF. The DNA of the CDR3 is TGTGCCAGCAGACGCCCTTTTGGAGCAACTAATGAAAAACTGTTTTTT.

This clone was detected once. V is TRBV5-6 and J is TRBJ1-2, with no clear D. Germline loops: CDR1 SGHDT, CDR2 YYEEEE. This CDR3 comprises 14 residues. The ends were cut back, 4 bases at V and 0 bases at J, with 10 bases in the middle. The chain's CDR3 is CASSLDAANYGYTF. CDR3 coding DNA: TGTGCCAGCAGCCTGGACGCAGCTAACTATGGCTACACCTTC.

The chain uses TRBV24-1 and TRBJ2-7; weak D call: TRBD2 (5 bases). Germline lookup yields CDR1 KGHDR and CDR2 SFDVKD. Trimming cost V 8 bases and J 5 bases, with 12 bases left between them. The CDR3 contains 12 residues. CDR3 bases: TGTGCCACCATTGTAGGAGGCGACGAGCAGTACTTC. It translates to CATIVGGDEQYF.

The table lists this clone with a count of one. V and J are TRBV5-1 and TRBJ1-1; 8 positions match TRBD1. This CDR3 spans 16 amino acids. In germline, CDR1 is SGHRS, CDR2 YFSETQ. V shed 6 bases and J 1 base; nucleotides not matched to a gene: 11. The CDR3 region is CASTDNRDRRNTEAFF. The CDR3 DNA follows: TGCGCCAGCACCGACAACCGGGACAGGAGGAACACTGAAGCTTTCTTT.

As for this clone: The junction departs from germline at one end; a sequencing error may be responsible. The DNA for the CDR3 is TGTGCCAGCAGGGGACAGGACTACGGCTACACCTTC. It codes for CASRGQDYGYTF. V is TRBV12-3 or TRBV12-4 and J is TRBJ1-2; TRBD1 agrees at 8 bases. The CDR3 is 12 residues long.

The chain joins TRBV3-1 (or the pseudogene TRBV3-2) to TRBJ1-2; 12 nucleotides line up with TRBD1. Germline values: CDR1 LGHDT, CDR2 YNNKEL (reference sequence). There are 16 residues in the CDR3. V trimming: 1 base; J trimming: 8 bases; junction bases outside the gene matches: 8. Here the CDR3 DNA reads TGTGCCAGCAGCCAAGCGCCCGGGACAGGGGGCTTCGGCTACACCTTC. This sequence encodes CASSQAPGTGGFGYTF.

J is TRBJ2-1 and V is TRBV7-6; 12 bases line up with TRBD2. Per the germline V gene, CDR1 is SGHVS and CDR2 is FNYEAQ. The trim removed 0 bases at V and 8 bases at J, leaving 5 bases unmatched. The CDR3 totals 16 residues. CDR3 region: CASSLALAGGRHEQFF. The CDR3 nucleotides are TGTGCCAGCAGCTTAGCGCTAGCGGGGGGGCGCCATGAGCAGTTCTTC.

V is TRBV7-3 and J is TRBJ1-2; D is uncertain. Trimming took 1 base from V and 3 from J, leaving 6 bases between them. In germline, CDR1 is SGHTA, CDR2 FQGTGA. The CDR3 has 13 residues. The CDR3 sequence: CASSLMRDYGYTF. CDR3 DNA: TGTGCCAGCAGCTTAATGAGGGACTATGGCTACACCTTC. The full variable domain, in which reference TRBV7-3 and TRBJ1-2 provide the parts outside the CDR3, is GAGVSQTPSNKVTEKGKYVELRCDPISGHTALYWYRQSLGQGPEFLIYFQGTGAADDSGLPNDRFFAVRPEGSVSTLKIQRTERGDSAVYLCASSLMRDYGYTFGSGTRLTVV.

The chain employs TRBV2 and TRBJ1-1; TRBD1 might be the D (5 bases). Trimming removed 6 bases from V and 3 bases from J, with 11 bases in between. The CDR3 loop spans 13 amino acids. Per germline, CDR1 SNHLY and CDR2 FYNNEI. The CDR3 region has the DNA TGTGCCAGCAGAGGGGTAGGAGACACTGAAGCTTTCTTT. It specifies CASRGVGDTEAFF.

Concerning this clone: Within the sample, other DNA sequences also encode this same CDR3. The V gene is TRBV12-3 or TRBV12-4, the J gene TRBJ1-2, with TRBD1 matching over 7 bases. This CDR3 is 13 amino acids long. V gave up 5 bases and J gave up 4 bases; unmatched junction bases: 4. CDR3 sequence: CASSPGTAYGYTF. Here the CDR3 DNA reads TGTGCCAGCAGTCCCGGGACAGCCTATGGCTACACCTTC.

The rearrangement joins TRBV27 to TRBJ2-7; D uncertain. The CDR3 runs 15 residues. Trimming cost V 4 bases and J 5 bases, with 18 bases left between them. In germline, CDR1 is MNHEY, CDR2 SMNVEV (reference sequence). This chain's CDR3 is CASSSLFPSRDEQYF. Here the CDR3 DNA reads TGTGCCAGCAGTTCCCTCTTCCCGTCCCGGGACGAGCAGTACTTC.

V usage is TRBV5-1 and J usage is TRBJ1-1; D is ambiguous. Germline assignment: CDR1 SGHRS and CDR2 YFSETQ. V was cut by 0 bases and J by 2 bases, with 5 bases left in between. The CDR3 has 13 amino acids. The CDR3 region is CASSLVTNTEAFF. The CDR3 nucleotides read TGCGCCAGCAGCTTGGTGACTAACACTGAAGCTTTCTTT. Variable domain in full (rest from reference TRBV5-1 and TRBJ1-1): KAGVTQTPRYLIKTRGQQVTLSCSPISGHRSVSWYQQTPGQGLQFLFEYFSETQRNKGNFPGRFSGRQFSNSRSEMNVSTLELGDSALYLCASSLVTNTEAFFGQGTRLTVV.

V is TRBV7-2 and J is TRBJ1-3; D uncertain. This CDR3 is 13 amino acids long. The V gene's germline CDR1 is SGHTA and CDR2 FQGNSA. V shed 4 bases and J shed 4 bases, with 8 bases lying between them. The CDR3: CASSSSPGNTIYF. The CDR3 DNA reads as TGTGCCAGCAGCTCCTCTCCCGGAAACACCATATATTTT. The full variable domain, with the rest looked up from reference TRBV7-2 and TRBJ1-3, is GAGVSQSPSNKVTEKGKDVELRCDPISGHTALYWYRQSLGQGLEFLIYFQGNSAPDKSGLPSDRFSAERTGGSVSTLTIQRTQQEDSAVYLCASSSSPGNTIYFGEGSWLTVV.

The chain couples TRBV5-1 to TRBJ2-7; TRBD2 might be the D (5 bases). The CDR3 is made up of 14 amino acids. The germline gives CDR1 SGHRS, CDR2 YFSETQ. V dropped 0 bases and J dropped 4 bases, with 11 bases sitting between them. For the CDR3, the DNA is TGCGCCAGCAGCTTGGTAGAGGGCCTTTACGAGCAGTACTTC. This sequence encodes CASSLVEGLYEQYF.

Note on this clone: One end of the junction does not line up with germline, which may come from a read error. V usage is TRBV6-1 and J usage is TRBJ1-1; 7 bases match TRBD1. The CDR3 loop spans 12 amino acids. The V gene's germline CDR1 is MNHNS and CDR2 SASEGT. The DNA of the CDR3 is TGTGCCAGCAGTTTTCGGGACAGCTTCTTTGGGTTT. Amino acids: CASSFRDSFFGF.

The chain carries TRBV7-8 and TRBJ1-5; tentative D call: TRBD1 (5 bases). V dropped 5 bases and J dropped 3 bases, with 14 bases sitting between them. The CDR3 loop spans 15 amino acids. Per germline, CDR1 SGHVS and CDR2 FQNEAQ. In DNA, the CDR3 is TGTGCCAGCAGCCGGCTACGGGGGGACAATCAGCCCCAGCATTTT. Its protein is CASSRLRGDNQPQHF.

The genes are TRBV21-1 and TRBJ2-4; the D call TRBD2 from the table was never checked on the DNA. TRBV21-1 is a listed pseudogene. This CDR3 is 14 amino acids long. The CDR3 loop is CASSKAGLKNIQYF. The CDR3 DNA is TGTGCCAGCAGCAAAGCGGGACTCAAAAACATTCAGTACTTC.

The chain has TRBV6-4 and TRBJ1-1; weak D call: TRBD1 (5 bases). The CDR3 spans 15 residues. Trimming cost V 6 bases and J 1 base, with 15 bases left between them. CDR1 MRHNA and CDR2 SNTAGT come from the germline V gene. The CDR3 region has the DNA TGTGCCAGCAGACCCCAGGGCACCCAGAACACTGAAGCTTTCTTT. Its protein product is CASRPQGTQNTEAFF.

The rearrangement joins TRBV3-1 (or the pseudogene TRBV3-2) to TRBJ1-2; D gene uncertain. Germline V lookup: CDR1 LGHDT, CDR2 YNNKEL (reference sequence). This CDR3 comprises 13 residues. V lost 0 bases, J lost 4 bases, and 6 bases lay in between. In DNA, the CDR3 is TGTGCCAGCAGCCAAGAGTTCAGCTATGGCTACACCTTC. It encodes CASSQEFSYGYTF.

J is TRBJ2-1 and V is TRBV10-1; TRBD2 matches 8 bases. The CDR3 runs 17 residues. V was clipped by 0 bases and J by 3 bases; unmatched bases: 7. From germline, CDR1 is WNHNN and CDR2 SYGVQD (reference sequence). As DNA, the CDR3 is TGCGCCAGCAGTGAGTCGACGGCTAGCGGGTACTACAATGAGCAGTTCTTC. Its translation is CASSESTASGYYNEQFF.

CDR3 sequence (DNA): TGTGCCAGCAGTAGCGGGACTGGGGCCAACGTCCTGACTTTC. Translating gives CASSSGTGANVLTF. J is TRBJ2-6 and V is TRBV27; TRBD2 aligns across 7 bases. V shed 5 bases, J shed 2 bases, and the junction held 0 bases outside the gene matches. CDR3 length: 14 amino acids. Germline V gives CDR1 MNHEY, CDR2 SMNVEV (reference sequence).

V and J are TRBV13 and TRBJ2-4; weak D call: TRBD2 (5 bases). V lost 5 bases and J lost 0, with 11 bases in between. CDR3 length: 15 amino acids. Germline V CDR1 and CDR2: PRHDT, FYEKMQ (reference sequence). CDR3 sequence: CASSPPSLAKNIQYF. Written as DNA, the CDR3 is TGTGCCAGCAGCCCACCTAGCCTAGCCAAAAACATTCAGTACTTC.

The rearrangement uses TRBV7-6 and TRBJ1-3; D gene ambiguous. Trimming removed 5 bases at V and 0 bases at J, with 11 bases between. The CDR3 runs to 15 residues. The germline V gene encodes CDR1 SGHVS and CDR2 FNYEAQ. The CDR3 DNA follows: TGTGCCAGCAGCCCGATTTCCTACTCTGGAAACACCATATATTTT. Translation: CASSPISYSGNTIYF.

The genes are TRBV25-1 and TRBJ1-1; D remains ambiguous. The germline V gene encodes CDR1 MGHDK and CDR2 SYGVNS. V lost 7 bases to trimming and J lost 2 bases, with 11 bases between them. The CDR3 is made up of 13 amino acids. The CDR3 region has the DNA TGTGCCAGCATGAGGCAGATTAACACTGAAGCTTTCTTT. Translating it yields CASMRQINTEAFF.